These 23 T cell receptor beta chains share one sample of origin, sequenced in a study of T-cell reconstitution after alpha-beta-depleted transplantation in children. A library of TCRbeta sequences, prepared with unique molecular identifiers, was generated. One entry per CDR3 protein, called by TCRdb with MiXCR from the PCR reads. The sample has 440,000 or so distinct CDR3 sequences; approximately 41% are singletons. Material: PBMCs, obtained before TCRalphabeta/CD19-depleted stem cell transplant. These receptors originate from a girl aged 2 to 10 with aplastic anemia, due to receive a stem cell transplant.

This chain connects TRBV20-1 to TRBJ2-7, with D unclear. CDR3 length equals 10 residues. V lost 5 bases, J lost 6 bases, and 8 bases lay in between. CDR1 DFQATT and CDR2 SNEGSKA come from the germline V gene (reference sequence). As DNA, the CDR3 is TGCAGTGCTGCTCGTGGCGAGCAGTACTTC. Protein: CSAARGEQYF.

This clonotype was counted a few times. The rearrangement links TRBV20-1 to TRBJ2-1, with 9 bases fitting TRBD1. The V and J ends lost 0 bases and 7 bases, in that order; junction bases with no gene match: 10. Germline CDR1 is DFQATT and CDR2 is SNEGSKA (reference sequence). The CDR3 is 16 residues long. As DNA, the CDR3 is TGCAGTGCTAGAGATCCGGACAGGGGAGGAAGAAATGAGCAGTTCTTC. Translated, it gives CSARDPDRGGRNEQFF.

This clonotype has a count of ten or more. The chain employs TRBV28 and TRBJ2-7; D might be TRBD1 or TRBD2, each matching 5 bases. Deletions cut 5 bases from V and 2 bases from J, with 16 bases between. Germline CDR1 and CDR2: MDHEN and SYDVKM. CDR3 length: 15 residues. The CDR3 region is CASSRGPIGPYEQYF. In DNA, the CDR3 is TGTGCCAGCAGTCGGGGCCCGATTGGCCCCTACGAGCAGTACTTC. The variable domain in full, with the rest retrieved from reference TRBV28 and TRBJ2-7, is DVKVTQSSRYLVKRTGEKVFLECVQDMDHENMFWYRQDPGLGLRLIYFSYDVKMKEKGDIPEGYSVSREKKERFSLILESASTNQTSMYLCASSRGPIGPYEQYFGPGTRLTVT.

CDR3 region: CASSLLGQGRPTDTQYF. The CDR3 region has the DNA TGCGCCAGCAGCTTGCTGGGACAGGGGCGTCCCACAGATACGCAGTATTTT. This sequence joins TRBV5-1 and TRBJ2-3; 10 bases line up with TRBD1. The CDR3 loop spans 17 amino acids. V was pared by 1 base and J by 2 bases, with 7 bases of the junction left unmatched. The germline V gene has CDR1 SGHRS and CDR2 YFSETQ.

This sequence joins TRBV20-1 and TRBJ1-4; possible D gene TRBD1, 5 bases. The CDR3 contains 14 residues. V lost 1 base, J lost 6 bases, and 12 bases lay in between. Germline V gives CDR1 DFQATT, CDR2 SNEGSKA (reference sequence). CDR3 nucleotide sequence: TGCAGTGCTAGAGCCCAGGGAGGCCATGAAAAACTGTTTTTT. Its translation: CSARAQGGHEKLFF.

DNA of the CDR3: TGTGCCAGCAGCCCCAGTGGGGTCTATGGCTACACCTTC. This codes for CASSPSGVYGYTF. V usage is TRBV28 and J usage is TRBJ1-2, with D unclear. The germline V and J ends were trimmed by 6 bases and 4 bases, with 12 bases remaining between them. The CDR3 is made up of 13 amino acids. Germline V gives CDR1 MDHEN, CDR2 SYDVKM.

V is TRBV27 and J is TRBJ2-7; D may be TRBD1 or TRBD2 (6 bases each). The CDR3 consists of 14 residues. Germline values: CDR1 MNHEY, CDR2 SMNVEV (reference sequence). Trimming left V 6 bases short and J 6 bases short, with 18 bases between. CDR3 amino acids: CASSYRDFVSEQYF. CDR3 sequence (DNA): TGTGCCAGCAGCTACAGGGACTTTGTGAGCGAGCAGTACTTC.

This clonotype was seen at least ten times. The rearrangement uses TRBV2 and TRBJ2-3; TRBD2 aligns across 11 bases. The CDR3 consists of 16 residues. V dropped 1 base and J dropped 3; count of bases not matched to a gene: 3. Germline CDR1 and CDR2: SNHLY and FYNNEI. The CDR3 sequence: CASSEVAGGPTDTQYF. CDR3 nucleotides: TGTGCCAGCAGTGAAGTAGCGGGAGGGCCAACAGATACGCAGTATTTT.

The gene calls are TRBV5-1 and TRBJ2-2; perhaps D is TRBD1 or TRBD2 (5 bases each). Germline V gives CDR1 SGHRS, CDR2 YFSETQ. This CDR3 has 16 amino acids. With 5 bases removed from V and 5 bases from J, the gap between germline ends came to 19 bases. The CDR3 region is CASRPGGQGRTGELFF. CDR3 nucleotides: TGCGCCAGCAGGCCCGGAGGCCAGGGCAGAACCGGGGAGCTGTTTTTT. Looking up the rest from reference TRBV5-1 and TRBJ2-2 gives the full variable domain: KAGVTQTPRYLIKTRGQQVTLSCSPISGHRSVSWYQQTPGQGLQFLFEYFSETQRNKGNFPGRFSGRQFSNSRSEMNVSTLELGDSALYLCASRPGGQGRTGELFFGEGSRLTVL.

There are a few counts of this clonotype. In DNA form, the CDR3 reads TGTGCCTGGAGTGGGACTAGCGGGAGGGCCTGGGAGCAGTTCTTC. Protein product: CAWSGTSGRAWEQFF. The gene calls are TRBV30 and TRBJ2-1; 15 bases are shared with TRBD2. V shed 1 base and J 10 bases; nucleotides not matched to a gene: 5. There are 15 residues in the CDR3. Germline assignment: CDR1 GTSNPN and CDR2 SVGIG (reference sequence).

At least ten counts were recorded for this clonotype. The chain recombines TRBV20-1 with TRBJ2-3; D might be TRBD2 (6 bases). This CDR3 region has 14 residues. Germline V gene sequence: CDR1 DFQATT, CDR2 SNEGSKA (reference sequence). With 5 bases removed from V and 2 bases from J, the gap between germline ends came to 14 bases. CDR3 in DNA: TGCAGTGCTTCCCTAGCGCCATTCACAGATACGCAGTATTTT. Amino acid sequence: CSASLAPFTDTQYF.

V gene TRBV15 combines with J gene TRBJ2-5; 7 nucleotides line up with TRBD1. The CDR3 consists of 16 residues. CDR1 is LNHNV and CDR2 is YYDKDF in the germline V gene (reference sequence). V lost 1 base and J lost 4; bases outside the gene matches: 9. CDR3 bases: TGTGCCACCAGCAGAGGCACGACAGGGATGGCAGAGACCCAGTACTTC. It specifies CATSRGTTGMAETQYF.

This clonotype was observed at least ten times. The J gene is TRBJ2-7, the V gene TRBV9; D not certain. The V gene's germline CDR1 is SGDLS and CDR2 YYNGEE. This CDR3 is built from 17 residues. V lost 0 bases and J lost 5, with 21 bases in between. CDR3 bases: TGTGCCAGCAGCGTAGATGCCAGTGGGGTCTCGACCCACGAGCAGTACTTC. Its protein is CASSVDASGVSTHEQYF.

This clonotype was counted only a few times. V usage is TRBV15 and J usage is TRBJ1-5; D ambiguous. CDR3 length: 14 residues. Germline assignment: CDR1 LNHNV and CDR2 YYDKDF (reference sequence). Trimming removed 0 bases from V and 0 bases from J, with 3 bases in between. The CDR3 spells CATSRELSNQPQHF. The CDR3 DNA sequence: TGTGCCACCAGCAGAGAGCTTAGCAATCAGCCCCAGCATTTT.

The rearrangement links TRBV12-3 or TRBV12-4 to TRBJ2-7; D is undetermined. The CDR3 length is 13 residues. V gave up 3 bases and J gave up 3 bases, with 9 bases separating them. CDR3 residues: CASSFNSYYEQYF. CDR3 DNA: TGTGCCAGCAGTTTTAACTCGTACTACGAGCAGTACTTC.

The genes are TRBV4-1 and TRBJ2-1; D gene unclear. V was clipped by 0 bases and J by 10 bases, with 13 bases between them. In germline, CDR1 is MGHRA, CDR2 YSYEKL. This CDR3 contains 14 residues. The CDR3, as DNA: TGCGCCAGCAGCCAAGAACGAGGATCGAAGGAGCAGTTCTTC. Its translation is CASSQERGSKEQFF.

The chain carries TRBV12-3 or TRBV12-4 and TRBJ1-2; 9 positions agree with TRBD1. J lost 4 bases, V lost 8 bases, and 5 bases had no gene match. The CDR3 spans 13 residues. The CDR3 region has the DNA TGTGCCAGCCGGGACAGGGACCCCTATGGCTACACCTTC. It codes for CASRDRDPYGYTF.

As for this clonotype: A read error may be the cause here, since a much bigger clone is one base away. This rearrangement joins TRBV29-1 to TRBJ2-7, with D perhaps matching TRBD2 (5 bases). Per germline, CDR1 SQVTM and CDR2 ANQGSEA. V shed 2 bases and J shed 3 bases, with 17 bases lying between them. The CDR3 is made up of 15 amino acids. CDR3 protein: CSVETAGGICYEQYF. The CDR3 DNA sequence: TGCAGCGTTGAAACTGCGGGCGGAATCTGCTACGAGCAGTACTTC.

This clonotype appeared once. V gene TRBV27 combines with J gene TRBJ2-3; 11 bases are a match to TRBD2. With V trimmed by 4 bases and J by 6 bases, 6 bases remained unmatched. Germline V gene sequence: CDR1 MNHEY, CDR2 SMNVEV (reference sequence). The CDR3 covers 15 residues. Written as DNA, the CDR3 is TGTGCCAGCAGTTACCTAGCGGGAGGTTACGATACGCAGTATTTT. This translates into CASSYLAGGYDTQYF.

This clonotype was counted at least ten times. This chain connects TRBV5-1 to TRBJ2-2; D call uncertain. The ends were cut back, 2 bases at V and 2 bases at J, with 1 base in the middle. The CDR3 is 12 residues long. In germline, CDR1 is SGHRS, CDR2 YFSETQ. The CDR3 here is CASSFNTGELFF. The CDR3 bases are TGCGCCAGCAGCTTTAACACCGGGGAGCTGTTTTTT.

J is TRBJ1-5 and V is TRBV20-1; possible D gene TRBD1, 5 bases. CDR1 and CDR2 from the germline V gene are DFQATT and SNEGSKA (reference sequence). Trimming pared 6 bases from V and 2 bases from J, leaving 11 bases between. The CDR3 is made up of 13 amino acids. CDR3 region: CSATDSGNQPQHF. DNA of the CDR3: TGCAGTGCCACCGACAGCGGCAATCAGCCCCAGCATTTT.

The chain joins TRBV4-1 to TRBJ2-7; maybe TRBD1 (6 bases). The V gene's germline CDR1 is MGHRA and CDR2 YSYEKL. Deletions cut 3 bases from V and 6 bases from J, with 12 bases between. The CDR3 is 13 residues long. The CDR3 loop is CASSQAQGSEQYF. For the CDR3, the DNA is TGCGCCAGCAGCCAGGCACAGGGATCCGAGCAGTACTTC.

This rearrangement joins TRBV2 to TRBJ2-2; 11 bases align to TRBD2. This CDR3 comprises 17 residues. V lost 6 bases and J lost 1; bases outside the gene matches: 7. Germline assignment: CDR1 SNHLY and CDR2 FYNNEI. As DNA, the CDR3 is TGTGCCAGCAGAGGAAAAACTAGCGGGAGGAACACCGGGGAGCTGTTTTTT. This codes for CASRGKTSGRNTGELFF.